This T cell receptor (beta chain) originates from a study of immune evolution from preneoplasia to lung adenocarcinoma. The method was immunoSEQ multiplex PCR; TCRdb's version includes in-frame clones alone and lacks a portion of them. The sample includes approximately 17,000 clones, 75% to 90% of them seen just once. Germline V gene lookup returns CDR1 SNHLY and CDR2 FYNNEI. The V end lost 6 bases, the J end lost 0 bases, and 15 bases lay between the germline ends. The CDR3 sequence is 17 residues long. The J gene is TRBJ2-6, the V gene TRBV2; D possibly corresponds to TRBD2 (6 bases). The source is a person aged 65 to 85 with invasive lung adenocarcinoma. The source material was FFPE invasive lung adenocarcinoma tissue. The CDR3 protein is CASRPAAGSSGANVLTF. The CDR3 DNA sequence: TGTGCCAGCAGACCCGCGGCGGGAAGCTCTGGGGCCAACGTCCTGACTTTC.